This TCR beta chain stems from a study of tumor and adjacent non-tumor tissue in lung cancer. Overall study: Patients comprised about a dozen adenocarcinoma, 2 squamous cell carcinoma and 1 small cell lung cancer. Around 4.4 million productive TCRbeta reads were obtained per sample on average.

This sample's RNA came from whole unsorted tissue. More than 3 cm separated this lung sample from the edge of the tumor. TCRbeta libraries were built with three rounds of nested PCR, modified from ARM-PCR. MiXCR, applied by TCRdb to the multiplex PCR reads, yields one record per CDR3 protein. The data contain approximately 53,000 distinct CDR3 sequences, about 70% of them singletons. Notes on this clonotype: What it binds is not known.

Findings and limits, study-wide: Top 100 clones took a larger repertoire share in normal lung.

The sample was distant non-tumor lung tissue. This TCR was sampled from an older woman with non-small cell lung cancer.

Here the CDR3 reads CASSQDWNEITGGMFF. The CDR3, as DNA: TGCGCCAGCAGCCAAGATTGGAACGAAATCACCGGGGGGATGTTTTTT. The rearrangement links TRBV4-3 to TRBJ2-2; TRBD2 matches at 7 bases. This CDR3 region has 16 residues. CDR1 is LGHNA, CDR2 YSLEER, per germline. V lost 0 bases, J lost 15 bases, and 16 bases stayed unmatched.